This TCR beta chain is drawn from a study of cytomegalovirus exposure and HLA in healthy donors. Germline V gives CDR1 SGHRS, CDR2 YFSETQ. There are 16 residues in the CDR3. The junction had 5 bases not matched to a gene; V was cut back by 4 bases and J by 5 bases. Primers: 60 Vbeta forward and 13 Jbeta reverse. Produced via immunoSEQ multiplex PCR; TCRdb's table is partial and in-frame only. The sample contains about 110,000 clones, under 80% of which appear only once. All the people who gave samples were healthy bone marrow donors. What was sequenced was PBMCs. V is TRBV5-1 and J is TRBJ1-6, with TRBD1 identical over 11 bases. The clonotype was recovered from a woman aged 45-59 years in good health and CMV-seropositive. This chain's CDR3 is CASSLGQGGDNSPLHF. For the CDR3, the DNA is TGCGCCAGCAGCCTGGGACAGGGGGGGGATAATTCACCCCTCCACTTT.